A selection of T cell receptor beta chains follows, all from one sample in a study of tumor-infiltrating lymphocytes in primary liver carcinoma. TCRdb re-analysed the multiplex PCR reads in MiXCR, keeping a single row per CDR3 protein. The table shows fewer than 350,000 distinct CDR3 sequences, with more than 55% occurring only once. Sequenced input: peripheral blood. These receptors all stem from a man in his forties with primary liver carcinoma and hepatitis B virus infection. Both conserved end residues are part of each CDR3. Fields, in order: J gene, V gene, clone size, D gene, CDR3 DNA, CDR3 protein. D genes are given only for firm matches. Size values are once, few and many counts, or a class for expanded clones, and some rows have none.

j_call: TRBJ2-5; v_call: TRBV5-6; clone_size: many; d_call: .; cdr3_nt: TGTGCCAGCACCCTCCAGGGGGAGACCCAGTACTTC; cdr3_aa: CASTLQGETQYF
j_call: TRBJ1-3; v_call: TRBV6-6; clone_size: .; d_call: TRBD1; cdr3_nt: TGTGTCAGCAGTCGCCGGGACAGTTTGAGAACTGGAAACACCATATATTTT; cdr3_aa: CVSSRRDSLRTGNTIYF
j_call: TRBJ1-1; v_call: TRBV12-3/TRBV12-4; clone_size: .; d_call: .; cdr3_nt: TGTGCCGGCAGCCCGATTGGTACTGAAGCTTTCTTT; cdr3_aa: CAGSPIGTEAFF
j_call: TRBJ2-1; v_call: TRBV29-1; clone_size: .; d_call: TRBD2; cdr3_nt: TGCAGCGTTGATCGAGCGGGGACCTACAATGAGCAGCTCTTC; cdr3_aa: CSVDRAGTYNEQLF
j_call: TRBJ2-1; v_call: TRBV12-3/TRBV12-4; clone_size: few; d_call: TRBD2; cdr3_nt: TGTACCAGCAGTCCAACGGGACTAGCGGGGGCAACCTACAATGAGCAGTTCTTC; cdr3_aa: CTSSPTGLAGATYNEQFF
j_call: TRBJ2-7; v_call: TRBV24-1; clone_size: .; d_call: .; cdr3_nt: TGTGCCACCAGTGATACTGGGATAGACCGGGGGGAGCAGTACTTC; cdr3_aa: CATSDTGIDRGEQYF
j_call: TRBJ1-5; v_call: TRBV6-5; clone_size: .; d_call: .; cdr3_nt: TGTGCCAGCAGTCCAAGCTTCCGGGGGACCGTTCAGCCCCAGCATTTT; cdr3_aa: CASSPSFRGTVQPQHF
j_call: TRBJ2-3; v_call: TRBV5-1; clone_size: few; d_call: TRBD2; cdr3_nt: TGCGCCAGCAGCTCCGGGATAGCGGGAGAGGGCACAGATACGCAGTATTTT; cdr3_aa: CASSSGIAGEGTDTQYF
j_call: TRBJ2-5; v_call: TRBV7-9; clone_size: few; d_call: TRBD2; cdr3_nt: TGTGCCAGCAGCCATAACAGGGGGTCTAGCGGGAGACAAGAGACCCAGTACTTC; cdr3_aa: CASSHNRGSSGRQETQYF
j_call: TRBJ2-7; v_call: TRBV28; clone_size: .; d_call: .; cdr3_nt: TGTGCCAGCAGTTTATCCGGACCCCTCACGGAGGAGCAGTACTTC; cdr3_aa: CASSLSGPLTEEQYF
j_call: TRBJ2-3; v_call: TRBV5-4; clone_size: .; d_call: .; cdr3_nt: TGTGCCAGTAGCAAAAGGGACAAAGCAGGTACGCAGTATTTT; cdr3_aa: CASSKRDKAGTQYF
j_call: TRBJ2-5; v_call: TRBV11-2; clone_size: .; d_call: .; cdr3_nt: TGTGCCAGCAGCTTAGTAGGAGGGACCAAGATCCAATACTTC; cdr3_aa: CASSLVGGTKIQYF
j_call: TRBJ2-5; v_call: TRBV29-1; clone_size: many; d_call: TRBD2; cdr3_nt: TGCAGCGTTGCCATAGGGACTAGCGGAGAGACCCAGTACTTC; cdr3_aa: CSVAIGTSGETQYF
j_call: TRBJ2-4; v_call: TRBV11-2; clone_size: .; d_call: .; cdr3_nt: TGTGCCAGCAGCTTAGTTCCAGGGCGAAACGTTCAATACTTC; cdr3_aa: CASSLVPGRNVQYF
j_call: TRBJ2-7; v_call: TRBV5-6; clone_size: .; d_call: .; cdr3_nt: TGTGCCAGCAACCGCAGGGATATCTACGAGCAGTACTTC; cdr3_aa: CASNRRDIYEQYF
j_call: TRBJ2-7; v_call: TRBV5-1; clone_size: .; d_call: .; cdr3_nt: TGCGCCAGCAGCCTCCGGGACACCAACTCCTACGAGCAGTACTTC; cdr3_aa: CASSLRDTNSYEQYF
j_call: TRBJ2-5; v_call: TRBV5-6; clone_size: few; d_call: .; cdr3_nt: TGTGCCAGCGCGTTACAGGGAGCAGAGACCCAGTACTTC; cdr3_aa: CASALQGAETQYF
j_call: TRBJ1-4; v_call: TRBV15; clone_size: .; d_call: .; cdr3_nt: TGTGCCACCAGCAGAGATTCGGGTGCAACTAATGAAAAACTGTTTTTT; cdr3_aa: CATSRDSGATNEKLFF
j_call: TRBJ2-3; v_call: TRBV12-3/TRBV12-4; clone_size: many; d_call: TRBD2; cdr3_nt: TGTGCCAGCAGCCGATCGGGGGGGGCAGATACGCAGTATTTT; cdr3_aa: CASSRSGGADTQYF
j_call: TRBJ2-1; v_call: TRBV7-9; clone_size: few; d_call: TRBD2; cdr3_nt: TGTGCCAGCAGCTTAGGGATTGGACTAGTAGGTAGTGAACAGTTCTTC; cdr3_aa: CASSLGIGLVGSEQFF
j_call: TRBJ1-5; v_call: TRBV5-5; clone_size: medium-sized; d_call: .; cdr3_nt: TGTGCCAGCAGTTTAACTCGGGATCAGCCCCAGCATTTT; cdr3_aa: CASSLTRDQPQHF
j_call: TRBJ1-5; v_call: TRBV19; clone_size: few; d_call: .; cdr3_nt: TGTGCCAGTAGTCGAGGGGGGGGAAATCAGCCCCAGCATTTT; cdr3_aa: CASSRGGGNQPQHF
j_call: TRBJ2-3; v_call: TRBV12-3/TRBV12-4; clone_size: .; d_call: .; cdr3_nt: TGTGTCAGCAATTTACGGGGGAAGGCAGATACGCAGTATTTT; cdr3_aa: CVSNLRGKADTQYF